This T cell receptor (beta chain) was profiled in a study of T cells after yellow fever vaccination. Findings and caveats of the study: The booster response re-showed most primary clones: more than 95% CD4, more than 70% CD8. Peak timing came faster in the weaker secondary response, day 5 versus 15.

This clonotype showed up many times. The antigen remains unidentified. The TCR cDNA carried a universal primer site and UMIs from 5'RACE template switching. TCRdb ran MiXCR on the 5' RACE reads and lists one entry per CDR3 protein. In the table there are 350,000 to 450,000 distinct CDR3 sequences, under 7.5% of which are singletons. This CDR3 contains 16 residues. Germline loops: CDR1 SGHNT, CDR2 YENEEA. V was pared by 1 base and J by 0 bases, with 10 bases between. The receptor was isolated from a man aged 25 to 40 who received the YFV17D yellow fever vaccine. The sample consisted of PBMCs, taken 5 days after the yellow fever booster vaccination. V gene TRBV11-3 combines with J gene TRBJ2-1, with no clear D. The CDR3 DNA reads as TGTGCCAGCAGCTTAGGGTCCCCCGGCTCCTACAATGAGCAGTTCTTC. This codes for CASSLGSPGSYNEQFF.